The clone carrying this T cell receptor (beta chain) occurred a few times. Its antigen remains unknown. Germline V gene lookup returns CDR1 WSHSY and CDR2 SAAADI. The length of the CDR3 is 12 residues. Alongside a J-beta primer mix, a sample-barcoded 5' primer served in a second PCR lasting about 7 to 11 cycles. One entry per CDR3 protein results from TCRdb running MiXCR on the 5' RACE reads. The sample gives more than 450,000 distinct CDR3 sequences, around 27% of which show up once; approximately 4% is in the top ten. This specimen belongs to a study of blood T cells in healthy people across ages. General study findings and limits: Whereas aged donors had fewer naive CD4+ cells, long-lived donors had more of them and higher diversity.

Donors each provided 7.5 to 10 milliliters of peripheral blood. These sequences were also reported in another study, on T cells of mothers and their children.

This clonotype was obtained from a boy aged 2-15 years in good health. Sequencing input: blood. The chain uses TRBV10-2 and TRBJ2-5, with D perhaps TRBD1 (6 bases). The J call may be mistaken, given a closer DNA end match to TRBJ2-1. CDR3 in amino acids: CASRKGGNEQFF. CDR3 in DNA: TGCGCCAGCAGAAAAGGGGGCAATGAGCAGTTCTTC.